This section outlines one T cell receptor (beta chain) sequence together with its context. Its cognate antigen is unknown. Profiled with immunoSEQ multiplex PCR; TCRdb holds only in-frame clones, not every one. The sample holds 30,000 or so clones, 85% to 95% seen once. Germline V CDR1 and CDR2: LGHNA, YNFKEQ. Deletions cut 5 bases from V and 5 bases from J, with 9 bases between. The CDR3 consists of 13 residues. The data stem from a study of PD-1 blockade in classical Hodgkin lymphoma. Time point reported: newly diagnosed, previously untreated cHL patient sample. Newly diagnosed classical Hodgkin lymphoma PBMCs, still untreated, provided the comparison samples. Broader study findings: Repertoires differed for reasons still undefined, possibly disease activity or prior therapy. Reported findings placed baseline TCR diversity lower in newly diagnosed patients (compared with healthy donors).

The sequenced material came from peripheral blood mononuclear cells (PBMCs). This TCR derives from a human donor with classical Hodgkin lymphoma. The rearrangement links TRBV4-2 to TRBJ1-4; no clear D gene. Here the CDR3 DNA reads TGTGCCAGCAGCTTCCAGAAGAATGAAAAACTGTTTTTT. Amino acids: CASSFQKNEKLFF.